This T cell receptor (beta chain) was recorded in a study of cytomegalovirus exposure and HLA in healthy donors. The junction had 6 bases not matched to a gene; V was cut back by 1 base and J by 1 base. The germline CDR1 and CDR2 sequences are LGHNA and YNFKEQ. The CDR3 sequence is 16 residues long. Primers for the PCR totalled 60 Vbeta and 13 Jbeta. TCRdb's table, derived via immunoSEQ multiplex PCR, lists solely in-frame clones and lacks some. The sample lists approximately 150,000 clones, roughly 80% occurring once. Only one count was recorded for this clone. The sequenced sample was PBMCs. The rearrangement links TRBV4-2 to TRBJ2-5; 7 bases fit TRBD2. This clonotype was sampled from a man in his thirties or forties in good health and CMV-seronegative. The CDR3 DNA is TGTGCCAGCAGCCAAGGATCAGCGGGGATCCAAGAGACCCAGTACTTC. It encodes CASSQGSAGIQETQYF.